Reported below is one TCR beta chain. This clone's antigen is unknown. Base qualities are not provided; no much larger clone lies one nucleotide away. Interpreted using the paper, the time point label stands for: baseline before first vaccination. Samples from vaccinated people were obtained from the UK trials COV001 and COV002, which included a single-blind randomized controlled phase 2/3 trial of AZD1222 (ChAdOx1 nCoV-19) in healthy adults. For TCRbeta chain sequencing, PBMC samples from trial participants were taken at day 0 and at day 28 after the second dose. The V end loses 0 bases and the J end loses 0 bases, and a stretch of 13 bases separates them. Sequences KGHDR (CDR1) and SFDVKD (CDR2) are obtained from the germline V gene. From the cysteine through the phenylalanine, the CDR3 covers 17 amino acids. The kept DNA is CDR3 alone, 51 bases in frame from the first base. The data stem from a study of T cell responses to AZD1222 COVID-19 vaccine (dated by TCRdb to 2020 to 2023). For the wider study: AZD1222 recipients whose second dose came at about 4 weeks and those whose second dose came at about 12 weeks were combined into one group, since spike-specific TCR depth and breadth did not differ between the two schedules. A total of 230 to 250 trial participants underwent TCR sequencing, of whom more than 200 had received two doses of AZD1222 and around 26 had received two doses of the MenACWY control vaccine. Trial participants were enrolled by age into subgroups of 18-55, 56-69 and 70-plus years, and 148, 28 and 57 TCR-sequenced participants, respectively, were included in these subgroups. Broader findings and caveats from the paper: Only five or six AZD1222 recipients were SARS-CoV-2 seropositive at baseline, limiting conclusions about previously exposed vaccinees. In the small 56-69-year group, the increase in depth fell short of significance, most likely because of low power. Because no day 14 peak-response samples were available, repertoires were characterized only after the peak T cell response. Vaccine-associated CD4 TCRs spanned the whole spike protein, with dominant responses in regions 160-218 and 743-854. Most participants were white British and females outnumbered males, and the authors suggested that clonal diversity may have been underestimated. A significant rise in spike-specific TCR breadth and depth was observed after two AZD1222 doses relative to day 0 and relative to MenACWY recipients. Reportedly, close to half of the unique spike-specific TCRs recognized epitopes lying outside the regions that are mutated in the B.1.351 and B.1.1.7 variants.

The CDR3 regions of human TCRbeta chains were subjected to immunosequencing. Regarding the original processing steps: Repertoire TCRs were checked for matches against a reference library of SARS-CoV-2-specific TCRs that had been generated using the MIRA antigen-specificity platform. Breadth was defined as the fraction of unique TCRs that were SARS-CoV-2-associated, and depth was defined as the fraction of total T cells that were SARS-CoV-2-associated. Using the MIRA data, each spike-specific TCR was assigned both to the spike region to which the TCR was reactive and to a CD4 or CD8 class. Log10-transformed breadth and depth values were compared by one-way ANOVA with Sidak's multiple comparisons tests. TCRdb provides this immuneACCESS table in a form limited to in-frame rearrangements. Some clones are lacking; in checked studies, under half of them reflect an unresolved V gene, and why the rest are absent is not known. V and J calls and clone size are as listed in that table; D and trimming were resolved from the DNA. In all, the sample holds about 100,000 clones, and more than 90% of those were seen once. The ten biggest clones cover roughly 2% of the sample.

The TCR sequence derives from an adult in good health. The rearranged chain carries TRBV24-1 and TRBJ1-1; 5 matching bases give a weak D call of TRBD1. The sample in question was peripheral blood, obtained on day 0 of AZD1222 vaccination. Here the CDR3 is given as CATSDLIFGQLNTEAFF. The sequenced DNA: TGTGCCACCAGTGATTTGATCTTCGGACAATTGAACACTGAAGCTTTCTTT.